The 30 T cell receptor beta chains below all came from one sample that was sequenced in a study of blood T cell repertoires in COVID-19. Sequencing used immunoSEQ multiplex PCR; TCRdb keeps in-frame clones, though not all of them. The profile shows 60,000 to 70,000 clones, 85% of them singletons. Sequencing input: peripheral blood. The receptor set was obtained from an elderly man with acute or convalescent COVID-19.

This chain joins TRBV19 and TRBJ2-1; 7 bases agree with TRBD2. The V and J ends lost 5 bases and 4 bases, in that order; junction bases with no gene match: 8. Germline V gene sequence: CDR1 LNHDA, CDR2 SQIVND (reference sequence). The CDR3 covers 15 residues. The CDR3 spells CASSRASGLYNEQFF. CDR3 bases: TGTGCCAGTAGTCGGGCTAGCGGTTTGTACAATGAGCAGTTCTTC. Complete variable domain (other parts from reference TRBV19 and TRBJ2-1): DGGITQSPKYLFRKEGQNVTLSCEQNLNHDAMYWYRQDPGQGLRLIYYSQIVNDFQKGDIAEGYSVSREKKESFPLTVTSAQKNPTAFYLCASSRASGLYNEQFFGPGTRLTVL.

The chain uses TRBV10-3 and TRBJ2-3, with D perhaps TRBD2 (5 bases). CDR1 and CDR2 (germline): ENHRY, SYGVKD. The germline V and J ends were trimmed by 8 bases and 0 bases, with 9 bases remaining between them. The CDR3 has 13 residues. CDR3 coding DNA: TGTGCCATCGCGGGTGCTAGCACAGATACGCAGTATTTT. Translation: CAIAGASTDTQYF.

The J gene is TRBJ2-7, the V gene TRBV11-3; weak D call: TRBD1 (5 bases). The CDR3 totals 14 residues. CDR1 and CDR2 from the germline V gene are SGHNT and YENEEA. Trimming took off 4 bases at V and 3 bases at J, with 13 bases between the two ends. CDR3 residues: CASSSRQFDYEQYF. CDR3 nucleotide sequence: TGTGCCAGCAGCTCTCGACAGTTCGACTACGAGCAGTACTTC.

This clone was seen more than once but under ten times. The rearrangement joins TRBV11-2 to TRBJ2-7; maybe TRBD1 (5 bases). Germline assignment: CDR1 SGHAT and CDR2 FQNNGV. The ends were cut back, 0 bases at V and 2 bases at J, with 8 bases in the middle. This CDR3 is built from 14 residues. CDR3 region: CASSLDPGTYEQYF. The CDR3 DNA follows: TGTGCCAGCAGCTTAGATCCAGGGACCTACGAGCAGTACTTC.

This clone occurred a few times. The chain uses TRBV6-2 or TRBV6-3 and TRBJ2-7; D perhaps matches TRBD1 (6 bases). The CDR3 extends over 14 amino acids. The V end was cut by 0 bases, the J end by 1 base, with 7 bases between. Germline CDR1 reads MNHEY; CDR2 reads SVGEGT. The chain's CDR3 is CASSYSQGSYEQYF. CDR3 nucleotides: TGTGCCAGCAGTTACTCACAGGGTTCCTACGAGCAGTACTTC.

The chain joins TRBV27 to TRBJ1-5; D might be TRBD1 (6 bases). V was cut by 4 bases and J by 7 bases, with 11 bases left in between. The CDR3 contains 13 residues. Germline V gene data show CDR1 as MNHEY and CDR2 as SMNVEV (reference sequence). The CDR3 is CASSYRAGQPQHF. For the CDR3, the DNA is TGTGCCAGCAGTTACAGGGCAGGCCAGCCCCAGCATTTT.

The chain links TRBV3-1 (or the pseudogene TRBV3-2) to TRBJ2-2; possible D gene TRBD2, 6 bases. Germline assignment: CDR1 LGHDT and CDR2 YNNKEL (reference sequence). This CDR3 spans 15 amino acids. With 1 base removed from V and 6 bases from J, the gap between germline ends came to 12 bases. CDR3 DNA sequence: TGTGCCAGCAGCCAAGTCATTAGCGGTGCCGGGGAGCTGTTTTTT. Translating it yields CASSQVISGAGELFF.

The chain employs TRBV15 and TRBJ1-1; D perhaps matches TRBD1 (5 bases). Trimming removed 0 bases from V and 7 bases from J, with 12 bases in between. Germline values: CDR1 LNHNV, CDR2 YYDKDF (reference sequence). The CDR3 runs to 14 residues. The CDR3 coding sequence is TGTGCCACCAGCAGAGATAGGGGATCCTATGAAGCTTTCTTT. Translation gives CATSRDRGSYEAFF.

The V and J genes are TRBV6-2 or TRBV6-3 and TRBJ1-6; a possible D gene is TRBD1 (5 bases). V lost 6 bases and J 10 bases, leaving 22 bases between the germline ends. Germline V CDR1 and CDR2: MNHEY, SVGEGT. The CDR3 covers 16 residues. CDR3 residues: CASSPGRGMSDSPLHF. CDR3 nucleotides: TGTGCCAGCAGCCCCGGGCGGGGGATGTCAGACTCACCCCTCCACTTT.

The genes are TRBV2 and TRBJ2-1, with 10 nucleotides matching TRBD2. The CDR3 loop spans 15 amino acids. V was pared by 5 bases and J by 6 bases, with 7 bases of the junction left unmatched. Germline CDR1 is SNHLY and CDR2 is FYNNEI. The DNA of the CDR3 is TGTGCCAGCAGTTCAACTAGCGGGACCGCCAATGAGCAGTTCTTC. Its protein is CASSSTSGTANEQFF.

The chain combines TRBV2 with TRBJ1-2; D may be TRBD1 (5 bases). Germline CDR1 reads SNHLY; CDR2 reads FYNNEI. There are 15 residues in the CDR3. V dropped 3 bases and J dropped 7 bases, with 18 bases sitting between them. CDR3 region: CASSDRASPFGGYTF. The CDR3 bases are TGTGCCAGCAGTGACAGGGCCTCCCCTTTTGGTGGCTACACCTTC.

This clone was counted once. The chain employs TRBV7-7 and TRBJ2-1, with 7 bases fitting TRBD1. Germline V CDR1 and CDR2: SSHAT, FNYEAQ (reference sequence). V lost 2 bases and J lost 6; bases outside the gene matches: 4. CDR3 length equals 14 residues. As DNA, the CDR3 is TGTGCCAGCAGCTTACAGCCAGGGGGCAATGAGCAGTTCTTC. Its protein is CASSLQPGGNEQFF.

This clone was picked up one time. V is TRBV3-1 (or the pseudogene TRBV3-2) and J is TRBJ2-5, with TRBD2 matching 14 bases. Germline CDR1 reads LGHDT; CDR2 reads YNNKEL (reference sequence). V shed 1 base and J 5 bases; nucleotides not matched to a gene: 9. CDR3 size: 18 residues. The CDR3: CASSQVTSGRAVQETQYF. DNA for the CDR3: TGTGCCAGCAGCCAAGTGACTAGCGGGAGGGCCGTACAGGAGACCCAGTACTTC.

CDR3 sequence (DNA): TGTGCCAGCAGCGAGTCGGGAGGGAACACTGAAGCTTTCTTT. This encodes CASSESGGNTEAFF. The V and J genes are TRBV2 and TRBJ1-1; D not resolved. Trimming pared 6 bases from V and 1 base from J, leaving 12 bases between. Germline V gene sequence: CDR1 SNHLY, CDR2 FYNNEI. This CDR3 comprises 14 residues.

The chain has TRBV3-1 (or the pseudogene TRBV3-2) and TRBJ1-5, with 7 positions matching TRBD1. Per germline, CDR1 LGHDT and CDR2 YNNKEL (reference sequence). The trim removed 4 bases at V and 4 bases at J, leaving 4 bases unmatched. This CDR3 region has 14 residues. DNA for the CDR3: TGTGCCAGCAGCCGGGACAGAGATAATCAGCCCCAGCATTTT. Its translation: CASSRDRDNQPQHF.

The rearrangement uses TRBV28 and TRBJ2-1, with 7 nucleotides matching TRBD2. The CDR3 totals 11 residues. The junction had 3 bases not matched to a gene; V was cut back by 3 bases and J by 13 bases. The germline V gene has CDR1 MDHEN and CDR2 SYDVKM. The DNA for the CDR3 is TGTGCCAGCAGTTTCGGGACTATTCAGTTCTTC. This codes for CASSFGTIQFF.

The chain couples TRBV15 to TRBJ2-1; 10 nucleotides line up with TRBD2. There are 16 residues in the CDR3. V shed 3 bases and J 7 bases; nucleotides not matched to a gene: 9. From germline, CDR1 is LNHNV and CDR2 YYDKDF (reference sequence). The CDR3: CATSRDASGSWNEQFF. DNA of the CDR3: TGTGCCACCAGCAGGGACGCTAGCGGGAGCTGGAATGAGCAGTTCTTC.

This clone occurred a few times. The chain is built from TRBV28 and TRBJ1-5, with D possibly TRBD1 on 6 matching bases. There are 16 residues in the CDR3. Deletions cut 2 bases from V and 7 bases from J, with 18 bases between. Germline assignment: CDR1 MDHEN and CDR2 SYDVKM. The CDR3 here is CASSLPGGAGWQPQHF. The CDR3 DNA reads as TGTGCCAGCAGTTTACCTGGGGGCGCGGGTTGGCAGCCCCAGCATTTT.

The chain is built from TRBV5-1 and TRBJ1-1; TRBD1 aligns across 7 bases. The CDR3 totals 14 residues. The germline CDR1 and CDR2 sequences are SGHRS and YFSETQ. V was pared by 6 bases and J by 2 bases, with 7 bases of the junction left unmatched. CDR3 residues: CASTAGGVNTEAFF. The CDR3 DNA reads as TGCGCCAGCACCGCAGGGGGTGTCAACACTGAAGCTTTCTTT.

This rearrangement joins TRBV18 to TRBJ1-2; no definite D call. Between the trimmed V and J ends, which lost 0 bases and 7 bases, there was a span of 15 bases. The V gene's germline CDR1 is KGHSH and CDR2 LQKENI. The CDR3 covers 15 residues. In DNA, the CDR3 is TGTGCCAGCTCACCACCGGAGGAGTGGGCTACTGGCTACACCTTC. Translated: CASSPPEEWATGYTF.

The genes are TRBV20-1 and TRBJ2-7, with 10 bases aligning to TRBD2. The CDR3 sequence is 14 residues long. The germline CDR1 and CDR2 sequences are DFQATT and SNEGSKA (reference sequence). V shed 3 bases and J 2 bases; nucleotides not matched to a gene: 4. CDR3 coding DNA: TGCAGTGCTAGTAGTAGCGGGAGGACCTACGAGCAGTACTTC. It yields the protein CSASSSGRTYEQYF.

The rearrangement joins TRBV18 to TRBJ1-1; a possible D gene is TRBD1 (6 bases). The germline V gene has CDR1 KGHSH and CDR2 LQKENI. This CDR3 region has 14 residues. V dropped 4 bases and J dropped 4 bases, with 13 bases sitting between them. CDR3 in amino acids: CASSQYQGSTEAFF. As DNA, the CDR3 is TGTGCCAGCTCACAATATCAGGGGTCCACTGAAGCTTTCTTT. Based on the CDR3 plus reference TRBV18 and TRBJ1-1, the full variable domain is NAGVMQNPRHLVRRRGQEARLRCSPMKGHSHVYWYRQLPEEGLKFMVYLQKENIIDESGMPKERFSAEFPKEGPSILRIQQVVRGDSAAYFCASSQYQGSTEAFFGQGTRLTVV.

CDR3 nucleotide sequence: TGTGCCAGCTCATTAGATAATGAGCAGTTCTTC. Protein: CASSLDNEQFF. The chain employs TRBV18 and TRBJ2-1; no clear D. V was trimmed by 5 bases and J by 7 bases, leaving 6 bases between them. The V gene's germline CDR1 is KGHSH and CDR2 LQKENI. The CDR3 is 11 residues long.

This clone was seen a handful of times. The chain combines TRBV6-5 with TRBJ2-6, with TRBD2 as a possible D gene (5 bases). The germline V gene encodes CDR1 MNHEY and CDR2 SVGAGI. Trimming took off 0 bases at V and 4 bases at J, with 7 bases between the two ends. The CDR3 has 15 residues. For the CDR3, the DNA is TGTGCCAGCAGTTACTCGAGGGTCGGGGCCAACGTCCTGACTTTC. This gives the protein CASSYSRVGANVLTF.

CDR3 in DNA: TGTGCCACCAGTCGGGGAGGGGTCAACTATGGCTACACCTTC. It translates to CATSRGGVNYGYTF. The rearrangement links TRBV24-1 to TRBJ1-2; TRBD1 might be the D (5 bases). V was clipped by 6 bases and J by 2 bases, with 12 bases between them. The CDR3 runs 14 residues. CDR1 is KGHDR, CDR2 SFDVKD, per germline.

Only a few counts were recorded for this clone. V usage is TRBV19 and J usage is TRBJ2-5, with TRBD2 as a possible D gene (5 bases). CDR1 is LNHDA and CDR2 is SQIVND in the germline V gene (reference sequence). V was clipped by 6 bases and J by 5 bases, with 13 bases between them. The CDR3 has 13 amino acids. The CDR3, as DNA: TGTGCCAGTAGCGGGGAGCGAGGTGAGACCCAGTACTTC. Protein sequence: CASSGERGETQYF.

The gene calls are TRBV6-2 or TRBV6-3 and TRBJ2-7, with 9 positions matching TRBD1. Trimming at V came to 5 bases and at J to 6 bases, leaving 11 bases not matched to a gene. The CDR3 totals 15 residues. Germline lookup yields CDR1 MNHEY and CDR2 SVGEGT. CDR3: CASSPSGTGKSEQYF. CDR3 bases: TGTGCCAGCAGTCCGTCAGGGACAGGGAAATCCGAGCAGTACTTC.

The rearrangement joins TRBV3-1 (or the pseudogene TRBV3-2) to TRBJ1-6; 8 nucleotides line up with TRBD1. In germline, CDR1 is LGHDT, CDR2 YNNKEL (reference sequence). After removal of 4 bases from V and 7 bases from J, the junction contained 6 bases not matched to a gene. The CDR3 loop spans 15 amino acids. The CDR3 nucleotides read TGTGCCAGCAGCCTTGGACAGGGAGCCAATTCACCCCTCCACTTT. This sequence encodes CASSLGQGANSPLHF.

The chain combines TRBV5-4 with TRBJ2-1; 10 bases line up with TRBD2. CDR1 is SGHNT, CDR2 YYREEE, per germline (reference sequence). The junction had 0 bases not matched to a gene; V was cut back by 1 base and J by 5 bases. The CDR3 contains 14 residues. The CDR3 region has the DNA TGTGCCAGCAGCTTGACTAGCGGGAACAATGAGCAGTTCTTC. Encoded protein: CASSLTSGNNEQFF.

V is TRBV27 and J is TRBJ2-1; 9 positions agree with TRBD2. V lost 7 bases, J lost 6 bases, and 10 bases stayed unmatched. Germline lookup yields CDR1 MNHEY and CDR2 SMNVEV (reference sequence). The CDR3 runs 15 residues. CDR3 sequence: CASKTRSSGINEQFF. The CDR3 DNA reads TGTGCCAGCAAGACCAGGTCTAGCGGGATCAATGAGCAGTTCTTC.